The 21 T cell receptor beta chains below all came from one sample that was sequenced in a study of Ad26.COV2.S vaccination and SARS-CoV-2 variants. The treatment: some 19 received Ad26.COV2.S at low or high dose, single or two shots; a few received placebo; per-sample allocation not given. Material that was analyzed had been drawn on day 63 after the first vaccine or placebo injection. TCRdb's table, derived via immunoSEQ multiplex PCR, lists solely in-frame clones and lacks some. This sample yields around 350,000 clones, of which 70% to 90% are seen a single time; around 3.3% belongs to the top ten. The sequencing used peripheral blood, collected in a trial of Ad26.COV2.S vaccine versus placebo. These receptors were taken from a person aged 18-60 years who received the Ad26.COV2.S COVID-19 vaccine or a placebo.

V usage is TRBV19 and J usage is TRBJ2-7; D possibly corresponds to TRBD2 (5 bases). Germline V gene lookup returns CDR1 LNHDA and CDR2 SQIVND (reference sequence). CDR3 length equals 13 residues. V dropped 2 bases and J dropped 5 bases, with 10 bases sitting between them. CDR3 region: CASSIRSGDEQYF. Written as DNA, the CDR3 is TGTGCCAGTAGTATACGGTCCGGGGACGAGCAGTACTTC.

The chain uses TRBV10-3 and TRBJ2-7, with 7 positions matching TRBD2. The V gene end was trimmed by 0 bases and the J gene end by 3 bases; junction bases not matched to a gene: 8. CDR3 length: 16 amino acids. The germline V gene has CDR1 ENHRY and CDR2 SYGVKD. The CDR3 region is CAISESGGVAHYEQYF. DNA for the CDR3: TGTGCCATCAGTGAGTCGGGGGGGGTCGCCCACTACGAGCAGTACTTC.

This chain links TRBV7-2 with TRBJ2-7; 9 bases are shared with TRBD1. Germline assignment: CDR1 SGHTA and CDR2 FQGNSA. CDR3 length equals 16 residues. Trimming removed 1 base from V and 9 bases from J; junction bases left unmatched: 13. DNA for the CDR3: TGTGCCAGCAGCTTAGGGACAGGGGCCGGACGAGGTGGGCAGTACTTC. It encodes CASSLGTGAGRGGQYF. The full variable domain, in which reference TRBV7-2 and TRBJ2-7 provide the parts outside the CDR3, is GAGVSQSPSNKVTEKGKDVELRCDPISGHTALYWYRQSLGQGLEFLIYFQGNSAPDKSGLPSDRFSAERTGGSVSTLTIQRTQQEDSAVYLCASSLGTGAGRGGQYFGPGTRLTVT.

This rearrangement joins TRBV7-8 to TRBJ1-3; TRBD1 aligns across 7 bases. Germline trimming cut 5 bases from V and 4 bases from J; bases unmatched to any gene: 8. CDR3 length: 15 residues. The germline V gene encodes CDR1 SGHVS and CDR2 FQNEAQ. The CDR3 protein is CASSATTGLGNTIYF. Here the CDR3 DNA reads TGTGCCAGCAGCGCCACGACAGGGTTAGGAAACACCATATATTTT.

The chain recombines TRBV9 with TRBJ1-1, with TRBD1 identical over 7 bases. The J segment lost 4 bases and the V segment lost 3 bases, leaving 9 bases of the junction unmatched. Germline-derived CDR1 and CDR2 are SGDLS and YYNGEE. This CDR3 spans 15 amino acids. CDR3 sequence reads: CASSANTGVGTEAFF. Here the CDR3 DNA reads TGTGCCAGCAGCGCAAATACAGGGGTAGGCACTGAAGCTTTCTTT.

V and J are TRBV4-2 and TRBJ2-7; tentative D call: TRBD1 (6 bases). The CDR3 has 14 residues. Germline CDR1 and CDR2: LGHNA and YNFKEQ. The V end was cut by 0 bases, the J end by 7 bases, with 13 bases between. CDR3 loop: CASSQENTGWEQYF. CDR3 sequence (DNA): TGTGCCAGCAGCCAAGAGAACACAGGGTGGGAGCAGTACTTC.

V and J are TRBV10-1 and TRBJ2-1, with 9 bases lining up with TRBD2. The V segment lost 6 bases and the J segment 5 bases; nucleotides outside the gene matches: 8. The germline gives CDR1 WNHNN, CDR2 SYGVQD (reference sequence). CDR3 length equals 15 residues. Here the CDR3 DNA reads TGCGCCAGCAGCCCTAGCGGGGCGTTGAACAATGAGCAGTTCTTC. Translated, it gives CASSPSGALNNEQFF.

J is TRBJ2-2 and V is TRBV5-1; TRBD1 is a possible D gene (5 bases). Looked up from germline, CDR1 is SGHRS and CDR2 is YFSETQ. The CDR3 runs to 15 residues. Between the trimmed V and J ends, which lost 6 bases and 1 base, there was a span of 13 bases. CDR3 nucleotide sequence: TGCGCCAGCACGCAGACGCAGGGGAACACCGGGGAGCTGTTTTTT. Translation: CASTQTQGNTGELFF.

The chain employs TRBV7-2 and TRBJ2-7; TRBD2 is a possible D gene (6 bases). The germline gives CDR1 SGHTA, CDR2 FQGNSA. Trimming cost V 1 base and J 3 bases, with 13 bases left between them. CDR3 size: 15 residues. The CDR3, as DNA: TGTGCCAGCAGCTTAGTTGGGCAGGGAGGCTACGAGCAGTACTTC. Its translation: CASSLVGQGGYEQYF.

The rearrangement uses TRBV7-2 and TRBJ1-5; 7 nucleotides agree with TRBD1. After removal of 3 bases from V and 5 bases from J, the junction contained 7 bases not matched to a gene. CDR1 and CDR2 (germline): SGHTA, FQGNSA. This CDR3 has 15 residues. The CDR3 loop reads CASSFTSQGDQPQHF. The CDR3 region has the DNA TGTGCCAGCAGCTTCACTTCGCAGGGGGATCAGCCCCAGCATTTT.

The CDR3 here is CASLRGLQMGEQYF. For the CDR3, the DNA is TGTGCCAGCCTTAGAGGGCTGCAGATGGGAGAGCAGTACTTC. J is TRBJ2-7 and V is TRBV6-5; a possible D gene is TRBD2 (5 bases). The CDR3 runs 14 residues. Germline CDR1 reads MNHEY; CDR2 reads SVGAGI. V lost 8 bases to trimming and J lost 7 bases, with 21 bases between them.

The rearrangement uses TRBV6-2 or TRBV6-3 and TRBJ2-3, with D tentatively TRBD1 or TRBD2 (5 bases each). V was shortened by 5 bases and J by 8 bases, with 17 bases between the two germline ends. The CDR3 extends over 14 amino acids. From germline, CDR1 is MNHEY and CDR2 SVGEGT. Here the CDR3 DNA reads TGTGCCAGCAGTAGGTGGCTAGCCCAGGGTACGCAGTATTTT. As protein: CASSRWLAQGTQYF.

The chain couples TRBV18 to TRBJ2-5, with D uncertain. This CDR3 region has 14 residues. CDR1 and CDR2 (germline): KGHSH, LQKENI. V was pared by 3 bases and J by 3 bases, with 11 bases between. CDR3 sequence (DNA): TGTGCCAGCTCACCCCGAGGTCCGGAAGAGACCCAGTACTTC. This encodes CASSPRGPEETQYF.

This chain joins TRBV24-1 and TRBJ2-1, with D possibly matching TRBD2 (6 bases). V was clipped by 2 bases and J by 5 bases, with 9 bases between them. CDR1 and CDR2 from the germline V gene are KGHDR and SFDVKD. The CDR3 is made up of 14 amino acids. The CDR3, as DNA: TGTGCCACCAGTGATTATCGGGGGAACAATGAGCAGTTCTTC. It translates to CATSDYRGNNEQFF.

The sample holds a few counts of this clone. The junction does not match germline at one end; this may be a read error. This chain uses TRBV7-7 with TRBJ2-1, with TRBD1 matching 9 bases. The CDR3 is 15 amino acids. Germline values: CDR1 SSHAT, CDR2 FNYEAQ (reference sequence). CDR3 in DNA: TGTGCTAGCAGCATCGACAGGGGGGTCTACAATGAGCAGTTCTTC. This translates into CASSIDRGVYNEQFF.

The genes are TRBV19 and TRBJ2-7; no reliable D call. Germline V lookup: CDR1 LNHDA, CDR2 SQIVND (reference sequence). The CDR3 extends over 13 amino acids. V lost 5 bases and J 6 bases, leaving 14 bases between the germline ends. The CDR3 reads CASSPENRAEQYF. CDR3 sequence (DNA): TGTGCCAGTAGTCCCGAAAACCGGGCCGAGCAGTACTTC.

The rearrangement uses TRBV6-2 or TRBV6-3 and TRBJ2-3; no firm D call. CDR3 length: 12 amino acids. Trimming shortened V by 5 bases and J by 1 base, and 4 bases separated the two germline ends. Germline CDR1 is MNHEY and CDR2 is SVGEGT. Here the CDR3 reads CASSRGTDTQYF. The CDR3 nucleotides are TGTGCCAGCAGTAGGGGCACAGATACGCAGTATTTT.

The chain uses TRBV30 and TRBJ1-2, with D possibly being TRBD1 (5 bases). Germline V CDR1 and CDR2: GTSNPN, SVGIG (reference sequence). The CDR3 consists of 9 residues. The ends were cut back, 8 bases at V and 8 bases at J, with 9 bases in the middle. CDR3 bases: TGTGCCGGGGCGGACGGCTACACCTTC. This gives the protein CAGADGYTF.

V gene TRBV24-1 combines with J gene TRBJ2-2; TRBD2 aligns across 14 bases. Trimming took 5 bases from V and 8 from J; bases not matched to a gene: 9. The CDR3 is 17 amino acids. Germline CDR1 and CDR2: KGHDR and SFDVKD. In nucleotides, the CDR3 is TGTGCCACCAGTGTTCCGGGACTAGCGGGAGTAGGTGGGGAGCTGTTTTTT. This codes for CATSVPGLAGVGGELFF.

The chain uses TRBV6-1 and TRBJ1-6; 9 nucleotides align to TRBD1. Germline lookup yields CDR1 MNHNS and CDR2 SASEGT. This CDR3 is built from 14 residues. V lost 5 bases to trimming and J lost 10 bases; unmatched junction nucleotides: 6. The CDR3 sequence is CASSWDRVGSPLHF. Here the CDR3 DNA reads TGTGCCAGCAGTTGGGACAGGGTAGGCTCACCCCTCCACTTT.

The genes are TRBV6-5 and TRBJ2-7; a weak D match, TRBD1 (6 bases). The CDR3 loop spans 15 amino acids. V lost 4 bases and J 1 base, leaving 14 bases between the germline ends. Germline lookup yields CDR1 MNHEY and CDR2 SVGAGI. CDR3 protein: CASSWGPGGSYEQYF. CDR3 bases: TGTGCCAGCAGTTGGGGGCCAGGAGGTTCCTACGAGCAGTACTTC.